Sequencing of this T cell receptor (beta chain) was carried out in a study of CD8+ T cells in alopecia areata. Study results and caveats: On tofacitinib, scalp and blood still held many of the expanded lesional clones. The link between baseline CD8+ expansion and response remains uncertain with one nonresponder.

Treatment denoted: oral pan-JAK inhibitor, 5-10 mg twice daily. Researchers took lesional scalp punch biopsies and peripheral blood from people who were alopecia areata patients. cDNA reverse transcribed from extracted RNA served as the sequencing template. The method was immunoSEQ multiplex PCR; TCRdb's version includes in-frame clones alone and lacks a portion of them. The sample lists about 180,000 clones, 53% seen once, with about 10% in the top ten. V lost 5 bases, J lost 7 bases, and 9 bases lay in between. This CDR3 comprises 13 residues. Germline CDR1 reads SGHTA; CDR2 reads FQGTGA. The sample holds a few counts of this clone. No antigen is known for it.

Sequencing was performed on CD8+ T cells sorted from blood, taken at week 24, from a patient treated with tofacitinib. The chain carries TRBV7-3 and TRBJ1-6, with a tentative D call TRBD1 (5 bases). The TCR originated in a human donor with alopecia areata. The CDR3 loop reads CASSTRQNSPLHF. CDR3 bases: TGTGCCAGCAGCACACGACAGAATTCACCCCTCCACTTT.